This T cell receptor beta chain was sequenced during a study of OX40 agonist ivuxolimab in advanced cancers. About the research overall: Patients were given ivuxolimab, an antibody that agonizes OX40 (CD134). The study's findings and limits: At doses 0.1 to 3.0 mg/kg, CD4+ and CD8+ clones expanded.

Produced via immunoSEQ multiplex PCR; TCRdb's table is partial and in-frame only. The sample includes approximately 27,000 clones, about 88% of them seen just once. The CDR3 is 14 residues long. Germline V lookup: CDR1 MNHEY, CDR2 SMNVEV (reference sequence). The V end was cut by 3 bases, the J end by 4 bases, with 10 bases between. A word on this clone: Its antigen is undetermined.

The V gene is TRBV27, the J gene TRBJ1-5, with D unclear. Sequencing was performed on CD4+ or CD8+ T cells sorted from blood, taken in a trial of the OX40 agonist ivuxolimab. The sequence derives from an adult with an advanced solid tumor such as melanoma, head and neck, liver or kidney cancer. The CDR3 nucleotides read TGTGCCAGCAGTTTTTATGCCGGTAATCAGCCCCAGCATTTT. This codes for CASSFYAGNQPQHF.